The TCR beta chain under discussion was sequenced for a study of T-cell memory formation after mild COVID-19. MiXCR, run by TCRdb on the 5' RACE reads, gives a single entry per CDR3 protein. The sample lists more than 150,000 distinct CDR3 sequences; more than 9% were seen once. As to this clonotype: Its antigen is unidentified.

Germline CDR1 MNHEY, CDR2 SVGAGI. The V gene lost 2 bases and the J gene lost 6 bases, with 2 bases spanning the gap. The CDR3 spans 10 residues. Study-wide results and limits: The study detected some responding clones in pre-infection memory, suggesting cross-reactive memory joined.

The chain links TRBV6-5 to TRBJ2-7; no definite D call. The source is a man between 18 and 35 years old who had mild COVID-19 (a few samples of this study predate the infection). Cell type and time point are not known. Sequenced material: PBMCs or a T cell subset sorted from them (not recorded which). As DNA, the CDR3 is TGTGCCAGCAGTTACCTCGAGCAGTACGTC. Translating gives CASSYLEQYV.